What follows describes a single TCR beta chain. The sample originates from a study of control samples from healthy donors and cancer patients. The CDR3 spans 15 residues. Germline CDR1 MGHRA, CDR2 YSYEKL. Trimming shortened V by 0 bases and J by 1 base, and 9 bases separated the two germline ends. Clones were sequenced by immunoSEQ multiplex PCR, and TCRdb holds only the in-frame ones, with some missing. Of around 80,000 clones in the sample, 88% were seen once. Sequences were obtained from blood. The chain is built from TRBV4-1 and TRBJ1-1, with a tentative D call TRBD1 (6 bases). This receptor was identified in a woman in her forties or fifties in good health. DNA for the CDR3: TGCGCCAGCAGCCAAGAAACAGGGAGGAACACTGAAGCTTTCTTT. The encoded protein is CASSQETGRNTEAFF.